Sequencing of this TCR beta chain was carried out in a study of blood T cell repertoires in COVID-19. The method was immunoSEQ multiplex PCR; TCRdb's version includes in-frame clones alone and lacks a portion of them. The sample has about 260,000 clones, around 78% seen once; the top ten hold about 4.5%. This CDR3 comprises 19 residues. Per germline, CDR1 KGHSH and CDR2 LQKENI. V lost 3 bases and J lost 1; bases outside the gene matches: 9. The chain combines TRBV18 with TRBJ2-3, with 14 nucleotides matching TRBD2. What was sequenced was peripheral blood. The sequence was collected from a man between 60 and 75 years old who had recovered from COVID-19. CDR3 bases: TGTGCCAGCTCACCTGTGTTCTTGACTAGCGGGAGGGGCACAGATACGCAGTATTTT. This codes for CASSPVFLTSGRGTDTQYF.